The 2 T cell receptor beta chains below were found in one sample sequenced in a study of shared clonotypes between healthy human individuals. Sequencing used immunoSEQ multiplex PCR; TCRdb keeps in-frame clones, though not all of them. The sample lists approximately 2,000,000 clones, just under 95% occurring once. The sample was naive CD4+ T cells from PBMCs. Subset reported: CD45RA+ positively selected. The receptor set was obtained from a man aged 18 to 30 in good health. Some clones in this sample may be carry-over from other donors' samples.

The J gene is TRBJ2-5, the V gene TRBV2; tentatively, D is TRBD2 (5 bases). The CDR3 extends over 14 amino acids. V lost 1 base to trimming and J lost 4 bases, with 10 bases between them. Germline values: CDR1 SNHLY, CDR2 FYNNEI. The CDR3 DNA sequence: TGTGCCAGCAGTGAAGGAGGGCCCGGAGAGACCCAGTACTTC. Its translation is CASSEGGPGETQYF.

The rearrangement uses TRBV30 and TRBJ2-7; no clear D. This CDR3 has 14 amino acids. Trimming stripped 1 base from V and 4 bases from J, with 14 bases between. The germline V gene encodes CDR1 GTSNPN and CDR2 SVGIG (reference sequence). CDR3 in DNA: TGTGCCTGGAGTGGGGTTGGTCAGATATACGAGCAGTACTTC. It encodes CAWSGVGQIYEQYF.